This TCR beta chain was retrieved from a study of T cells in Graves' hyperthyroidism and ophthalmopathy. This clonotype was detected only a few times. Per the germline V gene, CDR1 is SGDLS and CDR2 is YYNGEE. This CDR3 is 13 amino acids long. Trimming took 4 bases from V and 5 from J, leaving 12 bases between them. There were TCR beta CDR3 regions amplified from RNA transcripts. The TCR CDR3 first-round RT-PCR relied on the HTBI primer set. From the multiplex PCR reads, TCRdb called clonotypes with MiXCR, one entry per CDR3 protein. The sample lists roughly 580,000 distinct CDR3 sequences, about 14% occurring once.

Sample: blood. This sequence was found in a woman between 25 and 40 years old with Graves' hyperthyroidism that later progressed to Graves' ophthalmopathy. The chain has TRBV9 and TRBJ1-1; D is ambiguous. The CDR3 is CASSPWGGTEAFF. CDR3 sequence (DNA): TGTGCCAGCAGCCCCTGGGGAGGGACTGAAGCTTTCTTT.